The 21 T cell receptor beta chains reported below all come from one sample, sequenced in a study of control samples from healthy donors and cancer patients. TCRdb's table, derived via immunoSEQ multiplex PCR, lists solely in-frame clones and lacks some. The table lists tens of thousands of clones, around 94% of them singletons, with 20% to 30% in the top ten. Material for sequencing was blood. These receptors all stem from a man aged 60 to 69 in good health.

V usage is TRBV11-3 and J usage is TRBJ1-4; D perhaps matches TRBD1 (5 bases). V was shortened by 0 bases and J by 5 bases, with 13 bases between the two germline ends. The CDR3 is 16 amino acids. Germline V gene lookup returns CDR1 SGHNT and CDR2 YENEEA. This CDR3 is CASSLDAAGTNEKLFF. CDR3 in DNA: TGTGCCAGCAGCTTAGATGCGGCAGGGACGAATGAAAAACTGTTTTTT.

The chain combines TRBV18 with TRBJ2-2; D gene unclear. Trimming stripped 8 bases from V and 4 bases from J, with 17 bases between. The CDR3 covers 15 residues. Looked up from germline, CDR1 is KGHSH and CDR2 is LQKENI. CDR3 sequence: CASRGLRFSTGELFF. CDR3 bases: TGTGCCAGCCGCGGTCTACGGTTTAGCACCGGGGAGCTGTTTTTT.

The genes are TRBV28 and TRBJ2-7; tentative D call: TRBD1 (6 bases). The germline V and J ends were trimmed by 5 bases and 0 bases, with 23 bases remaining between them. Germline CDR1 MDHEN, CDR2 SYDVKM. This CDR3 has 18 residues. In nucleotides, the CDR3 is TGTGCCAGCAGTGCGACTCGCGATTACCGGGACACCTCCTACGAGCAGTACTTC. Amino acid sequence: CASSATRDYRDTSYEQYF.

The V gene is TRBV27, the J gene TRBJ1-4, with TRBD1 identical over 9 bases. V trimming: 5 bases; J trimming: 6 bases; junction bases outside the gene matches: 7. Per germline, CDR1 MNHEY and CDR2 SMNVEV (reference sequence). This CDR3 has 15 residues. CDR3 protein: CASSTRRDRDEKLFF. CDR3 in DNA: TGTGCCAGCAGTACGCGCCGGGACAGGGATGAAAAACTGTTTTTT.

The J gene is TRBJ2-1, the V gene TRBV7-9, with D possibly TRBD2 on 6 matching bases. Germline V lookup: CDR1 SEHNR, CDR2 FQNEAQ (reference sequence). The V end was cut by 6 bases, the J end by 7 bases, with 22 bases between. The CDR3 totals 16 residues. The CDR3 nucleotides are TGTGCCAGCAGTCAACTGTCCGGGACTCAACATAATGAGCAGTTCTTC. Protein product: CASSQLSGTQHNEQFF.

This chain joins TRBV11-2 and TRBJ1-2, with unresolved D. Germline loops: CDR1 SGHAT, CDR2 FQNNGV. This CDR3 spans 17 amino acids. Trimming pared 1 base from V and 4 bases from J, leaving 19 bases between. Here the CDR3 reads CASSLVVGKGFIYGYTF. CDR3 sequence (DNA): TGTGCCAGCAGCTTAGTTGTAGGGAAAGGGTTTATCTATGGCTACACCTTC.

This clone appeared once. The V gene is TRBV11-2, the J gene TRBJ2-7; possibly TRBD2 for D (5 bases). Between the trimmed V and J ends, which lost 9 bases and 7 bases, there was a span of 19 bases. The CDR3 is 13 residues long. Germline V gives CDR1 SGHAT, CDR2 FQNNGV. The CDR3 bases are TGTGCCAGTCTAGGAGGAGGATCGTGGGAGCAGTACTTC. This encodes CASLGGGSWEQYF.

This clone came up once. The chain links TRBV12-5 to TRBJ1-1; D may be TRBD1 (5 bases). CDR1 is LGHNT and CDR2 is FRNRAP in the germline V gene. V dropped 6 bases and J dropped 1 base, with 9 bases sitting between them. This CDR3 has 13 residues. Here the CDR3 DNA reads TGTGCTAGTGGCCGGGGGGGGAACACTGAAGCTTTCTTT. Translating gives CASGRGGNTEAFF.

The rearrangement joins TRBV28 to TRBJ1-6, with 7 bases aligning to TRBD1. Germline CDR1 is MDHEN and CDR2 is SYDVKM. The J segment lost 7 bases and the V segment lost 3 bases, leaving 6 bases of the junction unmatched. The CDR3 contains 15 residues. The CDR3 DNA is TGTGCCAGCAGTTTTTTCGGGGACAGAAATTCACCCCTCCACTTT. Protein: CASSFFGDRNSPLHF. The whole variable domain, filled in from reference TRBV28 and TRBJ1-6, reads DVKVTQSSRYLVKRTGEKVFLECVQDMDHENMFWYRQDPGLGLRLIYFSYDVKMKEKGDIPEGYSVSREKKERFSLILESASTNQTSMYLCASSFFGDRNSPLHFGNGTRLTVT.

This chain links TRBV2 with TRBJ2-7; D remains ambiguous. Germline V gene lookup returns CDR1 SNHLY and CDR2 FYNNEI. V lost 8 bases and J lost 3, with 14 bases in between. The CDR3 has 13 amino acids. CDR3 DNA: TGTGCCAGCGGGCCTCTGGCCAACTACGAGCAGTACTTC. Translation: CASGPLANYEQYF.

CDR3 amino acids: CASSEAGGRYGYTF. CDR3 DNA: TGTGCCAGCAGTGAAGCCGGGGGCAGGTATGGCTACACCTTC. V and J are TRBV2 and TRBJ1-2; a possible D gene is TRBD1 (6 bases). Per the germline V gene, CDR1 is SNHLY and CDR2 is FYNNEI. This CDR3 is built from 14 residues. The germline V and J ends were trimmed by 0 bases and 5 bases, with 10 bases remaining between them.

The chain links TRBV7-9 to TRBJ1-5, with TRBD1 matching over 7 bases. CDR1 and CDR2 from the germline V gene are SEHNR and FQNEAQ (reference sequence). The V segment lost 5 bases and the J segment 2 bases; nucleotides outside the gene matches: 0. The CDR3 length is 13 residues. The CDR3 coding sequence is TGTGCCAGCAGCGGGACAGGCAATCAGCCCCAGCATTTT. Residues: CASSGTGNQPQHF.

This chain uses TRBV3-1 (or the pseudogene TRBV3-2) with TRBJ1-6; D is perhaps TRBD1 (5 bases). From germline, CDR1 is LGHDT and CDR2 YNNKEL (reference sequence). V shed 7 bases and J shed 9 bases, with 13 bases lying between them. This CDR3 is built from 13 residues. DNA for the CDR3: TGTGCCAGCATCCAGGGTGTGGGTTCACCCCTCCACTTT. Protein: CASIQGVGSPLHF.

J is TRBJ2-7 and V is TRBV4-1; D possibly corresponds to TRBD1 (5 bases). Trimming left V 3 bases short and J 7 bases short, with 13 bases between. The CDR3 totals 13 residues. Germline V gene data show CDR1 as MGHRA and CDR2 as YSYEKL. Here the CDR3 reads CASSQTDSLEQYF. The CDR3 DNA follows: TGCGCCAGCAGCCAGACAGACAGTCTGGAGCAGTACTTC.

The chain couples TRBV19 to TRBJ1-1; 7 bases fit TRBD1. CDR1 is LNHDA and CDR2 is SQIVND in the germline V gene (reference sequence). With 3 bases clipped from V and 5 bases from J, the junction kept 3 bases outside the gene matches. This CDR3 has 13 residues. The DNA for the CDR3 is TGTGCCAGTAGTATTTTACAGGGGACTGAAGCTTTCTTT. This codes for CASSILQGTEAFF. The full variable domain, its missing parts supplied by reference TRBV19 and TRBJ1-1, is DGGITQSPKYLFRKEGQNVTLSCEQNLNHDAMYWYRQDPGQGLRLIYYSQIVNDFQKGDIAEGYSVSREKKESFPLTVTSAQKNPTAFYLCASSILQGTEAFFGQGTRLTVV.

J is TRBJ2-7 and V is TRBV2; D not certain. Per germline, CDR1 SNHLY and CDR2 FYNNEI. The V end was cut by 6 bases, the J end by 6 bases, with 18 bases between. The CDR3 consists of 14 residues. The DNA of the CDR3 is TGTGCCAGCAGATTCCGGACGGCTCAGCTCGAGCAGTACTTC. Its protein is CASRFRTAQLEQYF.

The chain links TRBV5-6 to TRBJ1-5, with D unresolved. Germline V lookup: CDR1 SGHDT, CDR2 YYEEEE. The CDR3 runs to 12 residues. V was clipped by 2 bases and J by 1 base, with 1 base between them. Here the CDR3 reads CASSFSNQPQHF. The CDR3 coding sequence is TGTGCCAGCAGCTTCAGCAATCAGCCCCAGCATTTT.

The chain carries TRBV19 and TRBJ2-1, with 12 bases matching TRBD2. Germline V lookup: CDR1 LNHDA, CDR2 SQIVND (reference sequence). The trim removed 2 bases at V and 4 bases at J, leaving 6 bases unmatched. The CDR3 loop spans 17 amino acids. CDR3 coding DNA: TGTGCCAGTAGTATAAAGTTAGGACTAGCGGGATACAATGAGCAGTTCTTC. Translation: CASSIKLGLAGYNEQFF. The full variable domain, in which reference TRBV19 and TRBJ2-1 provide the parts outside the CDR3, is DGGITQSPKYLFRKEGQNVTLSCEQNLNHDAMYWYRQDPGQGLRLIYYSQIVNDFQKGDIAEGYSVSREKKESFPLTVTSAQKNPTAFYLCASSIKLGLAGYNEQFFGPGTRLTVL.

CDR3 sequence reads: CASSTFGGSGRAPYEQYF. Here the CDR3 DNA reads TGTGCCAGTAGTACCTTCGGGGGTAGCGGGAGGGCCCCCTACGAGCAGTACTTC. This sequence joins TRBV19 and TRBJ2-7, with 11 nucleotides matching TRBD2. Germline values: CDR1 LNHDA, CDR2 SQIVND (reference sequence). The V gene end was trimmed by 4 bases and the J gene end by 2 bases; junction bases not matched to a gene: 13. The CDR3 is made up of 18 amino acids.

This sequence joins TRBV27 and TRBJ2-3; 8 bases are shared with TRBD2. Looked up from germline, CDR1 is MNHEY and CDR2 is SMNVEV (reference sequence). The junction had 6 bases not matched to a gene; V was cut back by 6 bases and J by 1 base. There are 15 residues in the CDR3. Here the CDR3 DNA reads TGTGCCAGCAGGCCACCGGGACTAGGCACAGATACGCAGTATTTT. Protein: CASRPPGLGTDTQYF.

The chain couples TRBV21-1 to TRBJ1-4. TRBV21-1 is a pseudogene segment. There are 14 residues in the CDR3. The CDR3 is CASSEGVTNEKLFF. The CDR3 region has the DNA TGTGCCAGCAGCGAGGGAGTCACTAATGAAAAACTGTTTTTT.